Presented here are 10 T cell receptor beta chains from one specimen sequenced in a study of identifying expanded T cells in peripheral blood. Only in-frame clones appear in the TCRdb table, and some are missing; sequencing was by immunoSEQ multiplex PCR. The data show around 78,000 clones, with 84% seen just once and 15% to 20% held by the top ten. The sequenced material came from blood. Every receptor here comes from a person aged 18 to 75 in good health.

The chain recombines TRBV7-2 with TRBJ2-7, with D possibly called TRBD1 or TRBD2 (5 bases each). The CDR3 sequence is 15 residues long. Trimming took 5 bases from V and 7 from J, leaving 21 bases between them. The V gene's germline CDR1 is SGHTA and CDR2 FQGNSA. This CDR3 reads CASSPGTGLMSEQYF. The DNA for the CDR3 is TGTGCCAGCAGCCCCGGGACGGGTCTGATGAGTGAGCAGTACTTC.

The V call is TRBV28, the J call TRBJ2-7; D tentatively fits TRBD1 or TRBD2 (5 bases each). This CDR3 region has 15 residues. V lost 3 bases and J 3 bases, leaving 15 bases between the germline ends. Per germline, CDR1 MDHEN and CDR2 SYDVKM. The CDR3 sequence: CASSFRGERGYEQYF. CDR3 bases: TGTGCCAGCAGTTTTAGAGGGGAGAGGGGCTACGAGCAGTACTTC.

The sample holds one count of this clone. The J gene is TRBJ2-3, the V gene TRBV7-3; the D is unclear. V was shortened by 2 bases and J by 6 bases, with 9 bases between the two germline ends. The CDR3 is made up of 13 amino acids. CDR1 SGHTA and CDR2 FQGTGA come from the germline V gene. Written as DNA, the CDR3 is TGTGCCAGCAGCTTAGGCCCACCGGATACGCAGTATTTT. Its translation is CASSLGPPDTQYF.

This clone appeared a single time. The V call is TRBV18, the J call TRBJ2-3; D gene unclear. V shed 3 bases and J shed 6 bases, with 13 bases lying between them. CDR1 and CDR2 from the germline V gene are KGHSH and LQKENI. The length of the CDR3 is 14 residues. The CDR3 protein is CASSPSRDSDTQYF. CDR3 sequence (DNA): TGTGCCAGCTCACCCAGTCGCGACTCCGATACGCAGTATTTT.

The J gene is TRBJ2-2, the V gene TRBV7-2, with TRBD2 matching over 7 bases. CDR1 and CDR2 (germline): SGHTA, FQGNSA. The junction had 12 bases not matched to a gene; V was cut back by 5 bases and J by 6 bases. The CDR3 totals 16 residues. DNA of the CDR3: TGTGCCAGCAGCCCCTTCGGGGGAGGGGTACCCGGGGAGCTGTTTTTT. This encodes CASSPFGGGVPGELFF.

The genes are TRBV25-1 and TRBJ1-2, with 8 bases lining up with TRBD1. This CDR3 is built from 13 residues. V dropped 6 bases and J dropped 8; count of bases not matched to a gene: 8. Germline assignment: CDR1 MGHDK and CDR2 SYGVNS. The CDR3: CASSQTGDGGYTF. The CDR3 DNA follows: TGTGCCAGCAGCCAGACAGGGGACGGAGGCTACACCTTC.

The chain couples TRBV15 to TRBJ1-4; D not resolved. Trimming took 0 bases from V and 1 from J, leaving 9 bases between them. CDR1 and CDR2 from the germline V gene are LNHNV and YYDKDF (reference sequence). The CDR3 is made up of 16 amino acids. CDR3 amino acids: CATSRDRAETNEKLFF. CDR3 DNA: TGTGCCACCAGCAGAGATAGGGCAGAAACTAATGAAAAACTGTTTTTT.

V is TRBV7-2 and J is TRBJ2-1; 12 nucleotides match TRBD2. Unmatched junction bases numbered 4, after V lost 0 bases and J lost 7 bases. CDR1 and CDR2 (germline): SGHTA, FQGNSA. The CDR3 consists of 16 residues. The CDR3 here is CASSLAASGRVNEQFF. As DNA, the CDR3 is TGTGCCAGCAGCTTAGCGGCTAGCGGGAGGGTTAATGAGCAGTTCTTC.

This clone was detected once. The genes are TRBV30 and TRBJ1-4, with a weak D call TRBD1 (6 bases). The CDR3 loop spans 16 amino acids. The V end lost 2 bases, the J end lost 8 bases, and 21 bases lay between the germline ends. In germline, CDR1 is GTSNPN, CDR2 SVGIG (reference sequence). The CDR3 DNA is TGTGCCTGGAGTACCGGGATGGGGGCGCGTGGGGAAAAACTGTTTTTT. It translates to CAWSTGMGARGEKLFF.

The rearrangement joins TRBV30 to TRBJ2-5; tentative D call: TRBD2 (5 bases). CDR3 length: 16 residues. V was clipped by 2 bases and J by 3 bases, with 19 bases between them. CDR1 and CDR2 (germline): GTSNPN, SVGIG (reference sequence). CDR3 sequence: CAWSSGLASHEETQYF. The CDR3, as DNA: TGTGCCTGGAGTTCCGGACTTGCTAGCCACGAAGAGACCCAGTACTTC.